The following is a T cell receptor (beta chain) sequence with its context. What it recognizes is unknown. The data were obtained in a study of siplizumab effects on memory and regulatory T cells. V dropped 5 bases and J dropped 9 bases, with 14 bases sitting between them. Per the germline V gene, CDR1 is MGHRA and CDR2 is YSYEKL. This CDR3 comprises 13 residues. Here immunoSEQ multiplex PCR was the method, and the copy in TCRdb shows in-frame clones only, minus some. In the table there are about 66,000 clones, around 96% of which are singletons. Findings and limits, study-wide: Unstimulated subsets accounted for the mapping of only a minor share of the clones that were alloreactive. Naive T cells looked more diverse than memory cells and looked like major alloresponse contributors.

Material for sequencing was naive CD8+ T cells sorted from blood. This receptor was taken from a human donor in good health. The chain has TRBV4-1 and TRBJ2-4, with a possible D match to TRBD2 (7 bases). The CDR3 region has the DNA TGCGCCAGCAGCGAGTACAGGGAGGGCATTCAGTACTTC. Protein: CASSEYREGIQYF.